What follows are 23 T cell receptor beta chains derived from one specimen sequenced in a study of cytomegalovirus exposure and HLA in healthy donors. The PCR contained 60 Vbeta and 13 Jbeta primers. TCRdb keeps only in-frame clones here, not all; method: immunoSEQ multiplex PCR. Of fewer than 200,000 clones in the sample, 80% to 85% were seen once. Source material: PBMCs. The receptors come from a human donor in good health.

The CDR3 bases are TGTGCTAGTGGTTTGCCCCTTGGGACAGGGGGTGACAAAGGCAATCAGCCCCAGCATTTT. It encodes CASGLPLGTGGDKGNQPQHF. The V gene is TRBV12-5, the J gene TRBJ1-5; 11 positions agree with TRBD1. The trim removed 2 bases at V and 2 bases at J, leaving 14 bases unmatched. Germline values: CDR1 LGHNT, CDR2 FRNRAP. The length of the CDR3 is 20 residues.

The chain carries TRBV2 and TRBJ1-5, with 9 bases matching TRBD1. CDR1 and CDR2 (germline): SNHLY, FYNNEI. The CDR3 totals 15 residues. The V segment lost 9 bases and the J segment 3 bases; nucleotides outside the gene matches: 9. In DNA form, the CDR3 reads TGTGCCAGTAATTCACAGGGGGCTGACAATCAGCCCCAGCATTTT. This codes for CASNSQGADNQPQHF.

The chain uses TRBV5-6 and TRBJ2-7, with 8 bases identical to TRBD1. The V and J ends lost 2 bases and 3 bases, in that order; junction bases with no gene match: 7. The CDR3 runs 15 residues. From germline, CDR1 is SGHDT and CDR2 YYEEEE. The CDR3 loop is CASSFWEDRDYEQYF. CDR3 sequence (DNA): TGTGCCAGCAGCTTTTGGGAGGACAGGGACTACGAGCAGTACTTC.

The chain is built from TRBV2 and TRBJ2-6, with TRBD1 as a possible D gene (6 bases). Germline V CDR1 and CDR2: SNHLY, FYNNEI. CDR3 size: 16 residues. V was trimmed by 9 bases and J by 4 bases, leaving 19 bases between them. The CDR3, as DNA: TGTGCCAGTCTGGGACACGCCAGGGCCGGGGCCAACGTCCTGACTTTC. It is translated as CASLGHARAGANVLTF. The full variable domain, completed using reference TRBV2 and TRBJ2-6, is EPEVTQTPSHQVTQMGQEVILRCVPISNHLYFYWYRQILGQKVEFLVSFYNNEISEKSEIFDDQFSVERPDGSNFTLKIRSTKLEDSAMYFCASLGHARAGANVLTFGAGSRLTVL.

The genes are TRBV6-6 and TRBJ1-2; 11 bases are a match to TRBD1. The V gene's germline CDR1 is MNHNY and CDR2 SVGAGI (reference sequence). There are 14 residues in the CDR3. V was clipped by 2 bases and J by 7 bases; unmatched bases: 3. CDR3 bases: TGTGCCAGCAGTTACCCCGGACAGGGGGCTGGCTACACCTTC. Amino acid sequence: CASSYPGQGAGYTF.

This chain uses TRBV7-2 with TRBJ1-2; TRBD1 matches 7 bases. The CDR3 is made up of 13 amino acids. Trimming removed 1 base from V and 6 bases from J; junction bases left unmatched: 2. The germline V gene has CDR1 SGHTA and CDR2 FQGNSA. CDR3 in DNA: TGTGCCAGCAGCTTAGAGGGGGCAGATGGCTACACCTTC. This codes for CASSLEGADGYTF.

The CDR3 reads CATSRPDRGRGQYF. The CDR3 bases are TGTGCCACCAGCAGACCTGACAGGGGGCGAGGGCAGTACTTC. The V call is TRBV15, the J call TRBJ2-7, with 10 bases lining up with TRBD1. This CDR3 has 14 amino acids. V lost 2 bases, J lost 9 bases, and 7 bases stayed unmatched. Germline-derived CDR1 and CDR2 are LNHNV and YYDKDF (reference sequence).

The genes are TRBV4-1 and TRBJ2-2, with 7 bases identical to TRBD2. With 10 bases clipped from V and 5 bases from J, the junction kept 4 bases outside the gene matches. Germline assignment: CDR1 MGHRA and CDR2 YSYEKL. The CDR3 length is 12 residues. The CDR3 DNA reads TGCGCCACATCGGGGGGAACCGGGGAGCTGTTTTTT. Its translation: CATSGGTGELFF.

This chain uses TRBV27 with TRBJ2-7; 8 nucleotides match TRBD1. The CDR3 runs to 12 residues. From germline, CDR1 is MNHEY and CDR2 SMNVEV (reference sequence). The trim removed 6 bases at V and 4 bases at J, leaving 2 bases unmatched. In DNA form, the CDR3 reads TGTGCCAGCAGGACAGGGGTTTACGAGCAGTACTTC. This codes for CASRTGVYEQYF.

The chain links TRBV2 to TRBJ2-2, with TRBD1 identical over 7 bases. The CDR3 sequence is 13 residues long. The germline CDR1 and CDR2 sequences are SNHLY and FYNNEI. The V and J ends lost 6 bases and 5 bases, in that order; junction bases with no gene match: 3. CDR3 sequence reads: CASSDRDTGELFF. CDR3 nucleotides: TGTGCCAGCAGCGACAGGGATACCGGGGAGCTGTTTTTT.

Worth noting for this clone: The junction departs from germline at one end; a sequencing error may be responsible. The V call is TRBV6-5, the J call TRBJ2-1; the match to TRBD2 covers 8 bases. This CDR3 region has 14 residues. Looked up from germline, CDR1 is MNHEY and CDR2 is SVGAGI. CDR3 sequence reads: CASNPGLGFNEQLF. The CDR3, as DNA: TGTGCCAGCAATCCGGGACTAGGCTTTAATGAGCAGCTCTTC.

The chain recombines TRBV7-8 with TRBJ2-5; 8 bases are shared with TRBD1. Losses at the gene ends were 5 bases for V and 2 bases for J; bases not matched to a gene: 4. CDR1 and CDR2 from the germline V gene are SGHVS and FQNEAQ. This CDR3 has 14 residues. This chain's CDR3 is CASSRRGLQETQYF. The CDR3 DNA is TGTGCCAGCAGCCGCAGGGGGCTGCAAGAGACCCAGTACTTC.

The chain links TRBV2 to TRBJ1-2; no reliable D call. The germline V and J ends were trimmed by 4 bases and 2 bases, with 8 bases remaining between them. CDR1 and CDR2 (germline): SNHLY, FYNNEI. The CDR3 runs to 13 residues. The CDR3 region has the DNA TGTGCCAGCAGTGTTGGCTTGAACTATGGCTACACCTTC. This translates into CASSVGLNYGYTF.

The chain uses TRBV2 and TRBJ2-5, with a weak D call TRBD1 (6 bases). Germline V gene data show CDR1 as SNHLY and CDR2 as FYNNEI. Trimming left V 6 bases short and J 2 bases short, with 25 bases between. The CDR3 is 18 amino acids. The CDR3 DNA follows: TGTGCCAGCAGACACTCTGTCCCGGGGACACGAAAACAAGAGACCCAGTACTTC. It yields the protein CASRHSVPGTRKQETQYF.

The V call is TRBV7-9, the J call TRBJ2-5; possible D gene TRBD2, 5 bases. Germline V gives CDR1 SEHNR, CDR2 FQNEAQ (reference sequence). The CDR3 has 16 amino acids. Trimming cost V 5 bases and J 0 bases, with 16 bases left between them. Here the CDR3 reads CASSPREQINQETQYF. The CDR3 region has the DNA TGTGCCAGCAGCCCCCGGGAACAGATTAACCAAGAGACCCAGTACTTC.

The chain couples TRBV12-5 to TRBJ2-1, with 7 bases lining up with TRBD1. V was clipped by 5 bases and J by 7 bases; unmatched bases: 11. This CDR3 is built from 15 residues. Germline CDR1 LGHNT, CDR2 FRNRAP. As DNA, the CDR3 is TGTGCTAGTGGTCCCTTAGAGGGGGCAAGGAATGAGCAGTTCTTC. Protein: CASGPLEGARNEQFF.

The CDR3 region has the DNA TGTGCCAGCAGTGAATTATCGAGGGATCAGCTGTTTTTT. It specifies CASSELSRDQLFF. This chain uses TRBV2 with TRBJ2-2; D is possibly TRBD2 (5 bases). The V end lost 2 bases, the J end lost 12 bases, and 13 bases lay between the germline ends. CDR1 SNHLY and CDR2 FYNNEI come from the germline V gene. The CDR3 totals 13 residues.

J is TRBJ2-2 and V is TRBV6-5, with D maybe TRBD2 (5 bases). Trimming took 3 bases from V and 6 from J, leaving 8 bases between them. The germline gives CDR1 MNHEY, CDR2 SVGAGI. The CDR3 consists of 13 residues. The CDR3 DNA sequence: TGTGCCAGCAGTTATCGGGGAGCCGGGGAGCTGTTTTTT. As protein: CASSYRGAGELFF.

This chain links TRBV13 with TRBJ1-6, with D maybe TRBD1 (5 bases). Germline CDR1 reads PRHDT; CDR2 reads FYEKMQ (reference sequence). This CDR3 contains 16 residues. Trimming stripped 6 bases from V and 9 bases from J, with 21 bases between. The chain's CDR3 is CASSPNWGRGSSPLHF. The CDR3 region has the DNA TGTGCCAGCAGTCCAAATTGGGGCCGCGGGAGTTCACCCCTCCACTTT.

In DNA form, the CDR3 reads TGTGCCATCCTTGGGCCCGAGGGCACTGAAGCTTTCTTT. This sequence encodes CAILGPEGTEAFF. The chain recombines TRBV10-3 with TRBJ1-1; D ambiguous. This CDR3 region has 13 residues. Germline values: CDR1 ENHRY, CDR2 SYGVKD. V gave up 8 bases and J gave up 4 bases, with 14 bases separating them.

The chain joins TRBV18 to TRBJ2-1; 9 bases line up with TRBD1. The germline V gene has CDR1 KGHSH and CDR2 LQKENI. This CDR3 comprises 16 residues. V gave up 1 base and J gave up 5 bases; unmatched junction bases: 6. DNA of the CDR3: TGTGCCAGCTCACCACGGGACAGGGTCTTCGACAATGAGCAGTTCTTC. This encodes CASSPRDRVFDNEQFF.

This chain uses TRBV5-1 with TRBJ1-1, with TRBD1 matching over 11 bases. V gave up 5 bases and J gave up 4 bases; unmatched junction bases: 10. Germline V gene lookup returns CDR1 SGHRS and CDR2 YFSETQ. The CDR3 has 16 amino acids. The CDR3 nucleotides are TGCGCCAGCAGTTTTGGACAGGGGGCGTTTAGCACTGAAGCTTTCTTT. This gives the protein CASSFGQGAFSTEAFF.

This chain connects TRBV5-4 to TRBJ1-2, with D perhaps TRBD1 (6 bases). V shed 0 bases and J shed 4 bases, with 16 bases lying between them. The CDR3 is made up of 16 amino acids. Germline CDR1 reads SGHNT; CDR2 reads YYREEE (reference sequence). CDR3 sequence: CASSLGGGAGSYGYTF. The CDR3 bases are TGTGCCAGCAGCTTGGGCGGGGGCGCAGGAAGCTATGGCTACACCTTC. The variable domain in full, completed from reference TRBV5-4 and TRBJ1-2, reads ETGVTQSPTHLIKTRGQQVTLRCSSQSGHNTVSWYQQALGQGPQFIFQYYREEENGRGNFPPRFSGLQFPNYSSELNVNALELDDSALYLCASSLGGGAGSYGYTFGSGTRLTVV.